Described below is a single T cell receptor beta chain sequence and its context. Its antigen target is currently unknown. No qualities accompany the bases; no much larger clone lies one base away. Genomic DNA was isolated from the sorted cells so that the TCRbeta CDR3 region could be sequenced. The immunoSEQ Assay was used to sequence the TCRbeta CDR3 regions. The source is immuneACCESS, and TCRdb retained only in-frame sequences with V and J called. Part of the clones is not carried over; for the studies checked, unresolved V genes explain less than half of this, and the remainder is unexplained. The sample profile shows approximately 60,000 clones; under 95% of them were found once. The ten largest clones capture about 13% of the sample. The sample originates from a study of OX40 agonist ivuxolimab in advanced cancers. In the study overall: Ivuxolimab was an agonistic, fully human IgG2 monoclonal antibody directed against OX40 (CD134), a costimulatory receptor. Intravenous ivuxolimab was administered to patients every 2 weeks at six dose levels: 0.01, 0.1, 0.3, 1.5, 3 and 10 mg/kg. Among the approximately 50 dose-escalation patients, around 20 had hepatocellular carcinoma, approximately 15 melanoma, 9 renal cell carcinoma and 9 head and neck cancer. A male proportion of around 83% and a mean age of approximately 61 years, ranging from roughly 23 to 79, were recorded for the dose-escalation cohort. Patients were allowed to have had prior anti-PD-1, anti-PD-L1 or anti-CTLA-4 therapy, and 30% to 40% of the dose-escalation patients had been treated with checkpoint inhibitors. Three dose-escalation patients achieved partial responses, one with hepatocellular carcinoma and two with cutaneous melanoma. Peripheral TCRbeta sequencing was intended to test whether TCR sequence diversity was altered and clonal T-cell expansion was caused by ivuxolimab. The paper covers the monotherapy dose-escalation part of the phase I ivuxolimab trial, which included N of about 56 patients.

Patients with a history of autoimmune disease or receiving systemic immunosuppression were excluded from the trial. In every dose cohort, peripheral blood was drawn for TCR sequencing at baseline, cycle 4 day 1, and cycle 7 day 1. The samples were taken from a phase I, first-in-human, multicenter, open-label dose-escalation trial of ivuxolimab. Adults with locally advanced or metastatic melanoma, renal cell, hepatocellular, or head and neck squamous cell carcinoma were enrolled in the trial. Before TCR sequencing, CD4+ T cells and CD8+ T cells from peripheral blood were sorted into separate populations. General conclusions and limits of the study: On average, CD8+ T cells showed more expanded clones than CD4+ T cells after ivuxolimab. The antigen specificity of the peripheral T cells that underwent clonal expansion was not determined. At doses from 0.1 to 3.0 mg/kg, clonal expansion was seen in both CD4+ and CD8+ blood T cells between baseline and week 6. Low levels of normalized T-cell clonal expansion were also shown by some nonresponding patients. In partial responders in the 0.1-3.0 mg/kg groups, normalized peripheral clonal expansion was found to be among the lowest, especially among CD8+ T cells.

Reading from cysteine to phenylalanine, the CDR3 counts 14 amino acids. Only the CDR3 region is kept as DNA, spanning 42 bases read in frame from base 1. Trimming at the junction amounts to 5 bases on V and 6 bases on J, and the germline ends lie 13 bases apart. Taken from the germline V gene (reference sequence), the CDR1 and CDR2 loops are WNHNN and SYGVQD. The clonotype was recovered from an adult with an advanced solid tumor such as melanoma, head and neck, liver or kidney cancer. Sequencing used CD4+ or CD8+ T cells sorted from blood, obtained in a trial of the OX40 agonist ivuxolimab. The receptor chain draws on TRBV10-1 and TRBJ2-2; a confident D gene designation cannot be given. The CDR3 in this case is CASSSSPGSGELFF. The nucleotide sequence is given as TGCGCCAGCAGTTCGTCTCCAGGTTCCGGGGAGCTGTTTTTT.